These T cell receptor beta chains were read from a single sample in a study of early T cells in non-severe SARS-CoV-2 infection. One entry per CDR3 protein results from TCRdb running MiXCR on the 5' RACE reads. This table has 55,000 to 70,000 distinct CDR3 sequences, more than 8.5% appearing once. Sequencing was done on a sample of whole blood. The receptor source for this set is an adult who was a healthcare worker with PCR-confirmed SARS-CoV-2 infection or an uninfected control (not recorded which). Both conserved end residues are trimmed from each CDR3.

TRBV20-1	15	TRBJ1-4	SARDAGTGGASEKLF
TRBV20-1	13	TRBJ2-3	SALLGESPTDTQY
TRBV12-3/TRBV12-4	12	TRBJ2-7	ASSLGTDDYEQY
TRBV29-1	11	TRBJ2-4	SARDPFENIQY
TRBV2	11	TRBJ2-2	ASRKDRLRELF
TRBV11-2	11	TRBJ2-1	ASSSTGDNEQF
TRBV20-1	11	TRBJ2-7	SALTSAPDEQY
TRBV11-1	14	TRBJ2-5	ASSLAGSGGRETQY
TRBV25-1	10	TRBJ2-7	ASSRGRYEQY
TRBV7-2	10	TRBJ2-3	ASSRPGDTQY
TRBV20-1	12	TRBJ2-1	SARLADSGNEQF
TRBV20-1	13	TRBJ1-1	SVSRDRGLSTEAF
TRBV6-2/TRBV6-3	15	TRBJ2-3	ASSFGQQGLLPDTQY
TRBV6-2/TRBV6-3	16	TRBJ2-5	ASRPNDRLAGGKETQY
TRBV5-1	13	TRBJ1-4	ASSLVLSGKGKLF
TRBV10-2	12	TRBJ1-5	ASSVLEVPQPQH
TRBV29-1	9	TRBJ2-5	SVEVGGTQY
TRBV6-1	12	TRBJ2-1	ASVPGLAYPEQF
TRBV10-1	11	TRBJ2-5	ASSGGPDETQY
TRBV6-2/TRBV6-3	13	TRBJ2-7	ASSFFSYGGNEQY
TRBV19	12	TRBJ2-7	ASSMTGNVAEQY
TRBV7-9	13	TRBJ2-1	ASSVSGTGPNEQF
TRBV7-2	10	TRBJ1-1	ASSPYNTEAF
TRBV29-1	12	TRBJ2-7	SVFGQGGSYEQY
TRBV29-1	11	TRBJ2-7	SVGQGGTYEQY
TRBV5-1	14	TRBJ2-3	ASSLYPQPSLDTQY
TRBV10-3	14	TRBJ2-1	AIRGSDRGYDNEQF
TRBV7-2	16	TRBJ2-7	ASSLKGSPAGEAYEQY
TRBV20-1	12	TRBJ1-5	SASPPGNNQPQH
TRBV29-1	12	TRBJ2-3	SGGKGDLTDTQY
TRBV7-9	14	TRBJ2-3	ASSSGVSTYTDTQY
TRBV3-1	13	TRBJ2-7	ASSQAAAGGYEQY
TRBV15	17	TRBJ2-4	ATSRDRGLAVDAKNIQY
TRBV7-9	14	TRBJ1-6	ASSTAAGGRNSPLH
TRBV19	12	TRBJ2-2	ASSVPVNTGELF
TRBV5-1	15	TRBJ2-1	ASSRVAGSGNYNEQF
TRBV6-1	14	TRBJ2-2	ASSEVQGTGTGELF
TRBV19	14	TRBJ2-3	ASSNAPSGRRDTQY
TRBV10-3	10	TRBJ2-3	ANGGTIDTQY
TRBV5-4	12	TRBJ2-5	ASSLAVGGETQY
TRBV3-1	13	TRBJ2-5	ASSKRDLYQETQY
TRBV7-9	13	TRBJ1-2	ASSLATRGGYGYT
TRBV3-1	12	TRBJ2-1	ASSQGRGRDEQF
TRBV28	12	TRBJ2-7	ASHPGQPPYEQY
TRBV7-8	12	TRBJ2-5	ASSLGQGQETQY
TRBV7-2	10	TRBJ2-1	ASSLGGLVAF